The rows below give T cell receptor beta chains drawn from one sample of a study of cytomegalovirus exposure and HLA in healthy donors. Some clones are missing from TCRdb's copy, which holds only in-frame ones; the method was immunoSEQ multiplex PCR. The data contain about 170,000 clones, 73% of them singletons. Input material: PBMCs. These receptors were obtained from a woman under 30 in good health and CMV-seropositive. Both conserved end residues are part of each CDR3. The D gene is left open where the match is weak. Where a row states a size, it is once, few, many or the class of an expanded clone; other rows omit it.

J: TRBJ1-1
size: -
D: -
V: TRBV7-9
DNA: TGTGCCAGCAGCTTTGGCCTGAACACTGAAGCTTTCTTT
CDR3: CASSFGLNTEAFF

J: TRBJ2-2
size: -
D: TRBD2
V: TRBV13
DNA: TGTGCCAGCGTCGGAGCGGCTAGCGGGCCCGGGGAGCTGTTTTTT
CDR3: CASVGAASGPGELFF

J: TRBJ2-1
size: -
D: TRBD2
V: TRBV9
DNA: TGTGCCAGCAGCGCGGACGCGGGGGGATCATATGAGCAGTTCTTC
CDR3: CASSADAGGSYEQFF

J: TRBJ1-1
size: -
D: -
V: TRBV5-6
DNA: TGTGCCAGCAGCTTCGGCCGAGGGATGGGCACTGAAGCTTTCTTT
CDR3: CASSFGRGMGTEAFF

J: TRBJ2-1
size: -
D: -
V: TRBV4-3
DNA: TGCGCCAGCAGCCAAGACCGGAGCTCCTACAATGAGCAGTTCTTC
CDR3: CASSQDRSSYNEQFF

J: TRBJ1-1
size: -
D: -
V: TRBV29-1
DNA: TGCAGCGTTGCCAACAGGCACTCGATGAACACTGAAGCTTTCTTT
CDR3: CSVANRHSMNTEAFF

J: TRBJ1-1
size: -
D: -
V: TRBV18
DNA: TGTGCCAGCTCAAGACAGGCGGGCGTGAACACTGAAGCTTTCTTT
CDR3: CASSRQAGVNTEAFF

J: TRBJ2-7
size: -
D: TRBD1
V: TRBV6-5
DNA: TGTGCCAGCAGTTACTTTGGACAGGCCTACGAGCAGTACTTC
CDR3: CASSYFGQAYEQYF

J: TRBJ2-1
size: few
D: TRBD1
V: TRBV4-3
DNA: TGCGCCAGCAGCCAGGGGGGGACAGGGTGGAATGAGCAGTTCTTC
CDR3: CASSQGGTGWNEQFF

J: TRBJ1-2
size: -
D: -
V: TRBV27
DNA: TGTGCCAGCAGTCCGCGACAGAGTTTCTATGGCTACACCTTC
CDR3: CASSPRQSFYGYTF

J: TRBJ1-1
size: -
D: TRBD1
V: TRBV7-9
DNA: TGTTCCAGCAGCCGACCGGGACAGAAAGCTTTCTTT
CDR3: CSSSRPGQKAFF

J: TRBJ2-1
size: -
D: -
V: TRBV27
DNA: TGTGCCAGTTCTAGACAGGAATACAATGAGCAGTTCTTC
CDR3: CASSRQEYNEQFF

J: TRBJ1-2
size: once
D: -
V: TRBV2
DNA: TGTGCCAGCAGCGCCTCAGGTGGTAGCGGCTATGGCTACACCTTC
CDR3: CASSASGGSGYGYTF

J: TRBJ1-1
size: -
D: -
V: TRBV2
DNA: TGTGCCAGCAAAGTGTCGAGCACTGAAGCTTTCTTT
CDR3: CASKVSSTEAFF

J: TRBJ2-3
size: -
D: TRBD2
V: TRBV5-4
DNA: TGTGCCAGCAGCAGCGGGGAGCTCGAAGATGATACGCAGTATTTT
CDR3: CASSSGELEDDTQYF

J: TRBJ2-2
size: -
D: -
V: TRBV19
DNA: TGTGCCACCGGCAGGGTAGTGGACACCGGGGAGCTGTTTTTT
CDR3: CATGRVVDTGELFF

J: TRBJ2-1
size: -
D: TRBD1
V: TRBV19
DNA: TGTGCCAGTAGTAGATCGGACAGGGTTGATTACAATGAGCAGTTCTTC
CDR3: CASSRSDRVDYNEQFF

J: TRBJ1-5
size: -
D: TRBD1
V: TRBV19
DNA: TGTGCCAGTAGTATCCACAGACAGGGTGATCAGCCCCAGCATTTT
CDR3: CASSIHRQGDQPQHF

J: TRBJ1-2
size: -
D: -
V: TRBV29-1
DNA: TGCAGCGTTGAGCAGGGCAGGGAATATAACTATGGCTACACCTTC
CDR3: CSVEQGREYNYGYTF

J: TRBJ2-7
size: -
D: -
V: TRBV4-1
DNA: TGCGCCAGCAGCCAAGGGACATCCTACGAGCAGTACTTC
CDR3: CASSQGTSYEQYF

J: TRBJ2-7
size: -
D: TRBD1
V: TRBV9
DNA: TGTGCCAGCAGCGTAGCCGGGACAGACTCCTACGAGCAGTACTTC
CDR3: CASSVAGTDSYEQYF

J: TRBJ1-2
size: once
D: -
V: TRBV19
DNA: TGTGCCAGTACCCAAGAACCACAGGTGCGGAATGGCTACACCTTC
CDR3: CASTQEPQVRNGYTF

J: TRBJ1-2
size: -
D: -
V: TRBV14
DNA: TGTGCCAGCAGCCAAGTTGCCGGGAACGGCTACACCTTC
CDR3: CASSQVAGNGYTF

J: TRBJ2-2
size: few
D: TRBD1
V: TRBV4-2
DNA: TGTGCCAGCAGCCAATTCGACAGGGGCACCGGGGAGCTGTTTTTT
CDR3: CASSQFDRGTGELFF

J: TRBJ2-5
size: -
D: -
V: TRBV5-1
DNA: TGCGCCAGCAGCTTAAATACGGGGACACAAGAGACCCAGTACTTC
CDR3: CASSLNTGTQETQYF

J: TRBJ2-7
size: -
D: TRBD2
V: TRBV27
DNA: TGTGCCAGCATAGCCCCGAGCGGGGACTCCTACGAGCAGTACTTC
CDR3: CASIAPSGDSYEQYF

J: TRBJ1-2
size: -
D: TRBD1
V: TRBV4-2
DNA: TGTGCCAGCAGCCTGCCGGGACAGGATTCTTATGGCTACACCTTC
CDR3: CASSLPGQDSYGYTF

J: TRBJ2-1
size: -
D: -
V: TRBV7-6
DNA: TGTGCCAGCAGCTCTCCTCGACTGGGTCTCAATGAGCAGTTCTTC
CDR3: CASSSPRLGLNEQFF

J: TRBJ2-5
size: few
D: TRBD2
V: TRBV11-2
DNA: TGTGCCAGCAGCTTAGATCTAGCGGGGGGGCTTGAGACCCAGTACTTC
CDR3: CASSLDLAGGLETQYF

J: TRBJ2-3
size: once
D: TRBD2
V: TRBV18
DNA: TGTGCCAGCTCGCGGACTAGCGGGGGGCAGTATTTT
CDR3: CASSRTSGGQYF

J: TRBJ2-7
size: -
D: TRBD2
V: TRBV6-5
DNA: TGTGCCAGCAGTTCCTTACGGGGGGGGAAGCGGTACGAGCAGTACTTC
CDR3: CASSSLRGGKRYEQYF

J: TRBJ1-2
size: -
D: -
V: TRBV9
DNA: TGTGCCAGCAGCGGTGGGTTTGCGCGGGACTATGGCTACACCTTC
CDR3: CASSGGFARDYGYTF

J: TRBJ1-6
size: -
D: -
V: TRBV2
DNA: TGTGCCAGCAGTGATTCATCACCCCTCCACTTT
CDR3: CASSDSSPLHF

J: TRBJ2-1
size: few
D: TRBD2
V: TRBV10-3
DNA: TGTGCCACGGCTAGCGGGGGAAGGGGACCTTACAATGAGCAGTTCTTC
CDR3: CATASGGRGPYNEQFF

J: TRBJ2-3
size: few
D: -
V: TRBV7-2
DNA: TGTGCCAGCAGCCCGCTAGAAAGCACAGATACGCAGTATTTT
CDR3: CASSPLESTDTQYF

J: TRBJ2-3
size: -
D: TRBD2
V: TRBV4-3
DNA: TGCGCCAGCAGCCAAAGGGCTAGCGGGGGGCTCACAGATACGCAGTATTTT
CDR3: CASSQRASGGLTDTQYF

J: TRBJ1-2
size: -
D: -
V: TRBV18
DNA: TGTGCCAGCTCGAACAGGGAAGGGGACGCCTTC
CDR3: CASSNREGDAF

J: TRBJ1-3
size: -
D: -
V: TRBV6-5
DNA: TGTGCCAGCAGTTACTCGACAGCCTCTGGAAACACCATATATTTT
CDR3: CASSYSTASGNTIYF

J: TRBJ2-1
size: -
D: TRBD1
V: TRBV19
DNA: TGTGCCAGTATCGGACAGGCGTTAAACAATGAGCAGTTCTTC
CDR3: CASIGQALNNEQFF

J: TRBJ2-3
size: -
D: -
V: TRBV7-6
DNA: TGTGCCAGCAGCGGAGGGGGAGGGCGTACAGATACGCAGTATTTT
CDR3: CASSGGGGRTDTQYF

J: TRBJ2-7
size: -
D: -
V: TRBV4-3
DNA: TGCGCCAGCAGCCAAGGTGTCGGGACTCTCCCCTACGAGCAGTACTTC
CDR3: CASSQGVGTLPYEQYF

J: TRBJ2-3
size: -
D: -
V: TRBV6-5
DNA: TGTGCCAGCAGTTACATATCCAGCACAGATACGCAGTATTTT
CDR3: CASSYISSTDTQYF

J: TRBJ2-7
size: -
D: TRBD2
V: TRBV7-6
DNA: TGTGCCAGCAGCTTAGCTAGCGGGGGGACCTACGAGCAGTACTTC
CDR3: CASSLASGGTYEQYF

J: TRBJ1-6
size: -
D: -
V: TRBV7-9
DNA: TGTGCCAGCAGCTTAGAAGTCGGGTCCAATCGCACCCTCCACTTT
CDR3: CASSLEVGSNRTLHF

J: TRBJ1-1
size: -
D: -
V: TRBV7-8
DNA: TGTGCCAGCAGCTCGCGGCTTAACACTGAAGCTTTCTTT
CDR3: CASSSRLNTEAFF

J: TRBJ1-6
size: few
D: TRBD1
V: TRBV4-1
DNA: TGCGCCAGCAGCCATGCTGGACAGGGAGGGCATTCACCCCTCCACTTT
CDR3: CASSHAGQGGHSPLHF

J: TRBJ2-1
size: -
D: -
V: TRBV6-5
DNA: TGTGCCAGCAGAGAAACAGGGAGTGAGCAGTTCTTC
CDR3: CASRETGSEQFF

J: TRBJ2-1
size: few
D: -
V: TRBV6-5
DNA: TGTGCCAGCGGGACACAGTTGCAGCAGTTCTTC
CDR3: CASGTQLQQFF

J: TRBJ2-7
size: -
D: TRBD1
V: TRBV18
DNA: TGTGCCAGCTCACCTTGGGACAGGGGATTTTCCGAGCAGTACTTC
CDR3: CASSPWDRGFSEQYF

J: TRBJ1-4
size: -
D: TRBD1
V: TRBV6-5
DNA: TGTGCCAGCAGTCTGACAGGGGGCCTCCAGGGACTGTTTTTT
CDR3: CASSLTGGLQGLFF

J: TRBJ2-6
size: -
D: TRBD1
V: TRBV14
DNA: TGTGCCAGCAGCGGATGGACAGGGTCTGCCTCTGGGGCCAACGTCCTGACTTTC
CDR3: CASSGWTGSASGANVLTF